Listed below are T cell receptor beta chains from one sample, sequenced in a study of patients and donors after allogeneic stem cell transplantation. TCRdb fed the RT-PCR reads into MiXCR, producing one record per CDR3 protein. The sample shows 150,000 to 200,000 distinct CDR3 sequences, 25% to 35% of them seen only once. Input material: blood, either unsorted or a sorted T cell fraction (not recorded which). The receptor set was obtained from a human donor who was either an allogeneic HSCT recipient or a stem cell or donor lymphocyte infusion donor (not recorded which). It is not recorded whose cells these are; they may come from a transplant donor. Both conserved end residues are part of each CDR3. A D gene is named only where the DNA matches it firmly. Rows may omit the clone size; those that give it use once, few, many or a size class.

>few|13|TRBV11-1|TRBD1|TRBJ2-3
TGTGCCAGCAGCTCCCGGGACAGGAGAACGCAGTATTTT
CASSSRDRRTQYF
>.|15|TRBV3-1|.|TRBJ1-3
TGTGCCAGCAGCCAGGACACCTACTCTGGAAACACCATATATTTT
CASSQDTYSGNTIYF
>few|15|TRBV7-9|TRBD2|TRBJ2-3
TGTGCCAGCAGTTCAGGGACTAGCGGCACAGATACGCAGTATTTT
CASSSGTSGTDTQYF
>few|18|TRBV12-3/TRBV12-4|TRBD2|TRBJ2-1
TGTGCCAGCAGTTTAGGTCTAGCGGGAGGGCAGCTCCGTAATGAGCAGTTCTTC
CASSLGLAGGQLRNEQFF
>.|15|TRBV7-2|.|TRBJ1-1
TGTGCCAGCAGCTTAGTGGCCGCGTCGGGATCTGAAGCTTTCTTT
CASSLVAASGSEAFF
>few|16|TRBV5-1|.|TRBJ1-3
TGCGCCAGCAGCTGGGGCCCGACAGACTCTGGAAACACCATATATTTT
CASSWGPTDSGNTIYF
>few|14|TRBV5-1|.|TRBJ2-1
TGCGCCAGCAGCTTCGGGAGCTCCTACAATGAGCAGTTCTTC
CASSFGSSYNEQFF
>.|12|TRBV3-1|.|TRBJ1-6
TGTGCCAGCAGCCAAGAGTGGTTTGGCCTCCACTTT
CASSQEWFGLHF
>many|14|TRBV12-3/TRBV12-4|TRBD1|TRBJ1-4
TGTGCCAGCAGTCCCCGACAGGGGTGGGAAAAACTGTTTTTT
CASSPRQGWEKLFF
>.|14|TRBV12-3/TRBV12-4|.|TRBJ2-1
TGTGCCAGCAGTTCCTTTATTAGGTACAATGAGCAGTTCTTC
CASSSFIRYNEQFF
>.|11|TRBV5-4|.|TRBJ2-2
TGTGCCACCGACGTTGCGGGGGAGCTGTTTTTT
CATDVAGELFF
>.|13|TRBV30|TRBD1|TRBJ1-2
TGTGCCTGGAGTGTACAGGGGACATATGGCTACACCTTC
CAWSVQGTYGYTF
>.|14|TRBV12-3/TRBV12-4|.|TRBJ1-5
TGTGCCAGCAGCCCTACAGTAAGCAATCAGCCCCAGCATTTT
CASSPTVSNQPQHF
>.|13|TRBV4-2|.|TRBJ1-2
TGTGCCAGCAGCCACGAGACAGCGAATGGCTACACCTTC
CASSHETANGYTF
>few|16|TRBV9|TRBD2|TRBJ2-2
TGTGCCAGCAGCTGGACTAGCGGGAGGAACACCGGGGAGCTGTTTTTT
CASSWTSGRNTGELFF
>.|15|TRBV18|.|TRBJ1-3
TGTGCCAGCTCGCCCGACGGATACTCTGGAAACACCATATATTTT
CASSPDGYSGNTIYF
>few|14|TRBV25-1|.|TRBJ1-4
TGTGCCAGCAGTGACAGAAGCGCTAATGAAAAACTGTTTTTT
CASSDRSANEKLFF
>few|15|TRBV15|TRBD1|TRBJ2-3
TGTGCCACCAGCAGATACGGGACAGACACAGATACGCAGTATTTT
CATSRYGTDTDTQYF
>once|11|TRBV10-3|.|TRBJ2-7
TGTGCAACCCCTCAAACCTACGAGCAGTACTTC
CATPQTYEQYF
>few|14|TRBV3-1|.|TRBJ2-7
TGTGCCAGCAGCCAAGATTTCAGGGCTAGCGAGCAGTACTTC
CASSQDFRASEQYF
>few|15|TRBV4-3|TRBD2|TRBJ2-7
TGCGCCAGCAGCCACACCGGGACTAGGTTTAGCGAGCAGTACTTC
CASSHTGTRFSEQYF
>few|15|TRBV12-3/TRBV12-4|.|TRBJ2-2
TGTGCCAGCAGCCCGAGCGGACTCAGCACCGGGGAGCTGTTTTTT
CASSPSGLSTGELFF
>many|16|TRBV6-1|.|TRBJ1-5
TGTGCCAGCAGTAAACAGGGAATGTGGGGCAATCAGCCCCAGCATTTT
CASSKQGMWGNQPQHF
>few|13|TRBV7-6|.|TRBJ2-7
TGTGCCAGCAGCTTAGAAGCCAGCAGGGAGCAGTACTTC
CASSLEASREQYF